What follows are 2 T cell receptor beta chains derived from one specimen sequenced in a study of shared clonotypes between healthy human individuals (dated by TCRdb to 2020 to 2021). Receptors were amplified or captured by the immunoSEQ multiplex PCR assay. TCRdb retrieved this table from immuneACCESS and kept in-frame rearrangements only. Not all clones are present; in checked studies, unresolved V genes account for under half, and no reason is known for the remainder. The sample yields over 2 million clones; around 92% were counted once. The ten largest clones add up to around 0.4% of the sample. The sequencing sample was made of naive CD4+ T cells from PBMCs. The label giving this sample's cell subset or site can be read as: CD45RA+ positively selected. The receptors derive from a man between 18 and 35 years old in good health. Some clones in this sample may be carry-over from other donors' samples.

The chain employs TRBV18 and TRBJ2-1; 9 positions match TRBD2. Trimming cost V 5 bases and J 0 bases; bases outside gene matches: 5. The CDR3 sequence is 16 residues long. Germline CDR1 and CDR2: KGHSH and LQKENI. CDR3 amino acids: CASSEGLASSYNEQFF. CDR3 DNA sequence: TGTGCCAGCTCAGAAGGACTAGCGAGCTCCTACAATGAGCAGTTCTTC. Supplemented by reference TRBV18 and TRBJ2-1, the full variable domain reads NAGVMQNPRHLVRRRGQEARLRCSPMKGHSHVYWYRQLPEEGLKFMVYLQKENIIDESGMPKERFSAEFPKEGPSILRIQQVVRGDSAAYFCASSEGLASSYNEQFFGPGTRLTVL.

This chain connects TRBV2 to TRBJ2-7, with 7 bases that match TRBD1. J was trimmed by 2 bases and V by 10 bases; bases with no gene match: 8. CDR1 and CDR2 from the germline V gene are SNHLY and FYNNEI. The CDR3 sequence is 13 residues long. The CDR3 here is CATRGQTTYEQYF. CDR3 coding DNA: TGTGCCACCCGGGGACAGACCACCTACGAGCAGTACTTC.